This T cell receptor beta chain was identified during a study of control samples from healthy donors and cancer patients. V dropped 10 bases and J dropped 3 bases, with 13 bases sitting between them. Germline V lookup: CDR1 ENHRY, CDR2 SYGVKD. This CDR3 comprises 12 residues. The assay was immunoSEQ multiplex PCR, and TCRdb's table has in-frame clones only and misses some. The table has some 160,000 clones, about 94% seen once. The sequenced material came from blood. The TCR was taken from a woman aged 25-40 years in good health. This sequence joins TRBV10-3 and TRBJ2-7; possibly TRBD2 for D (6 bases). The CDR3 coding sequence is TGTGCCACGGGACTGCAAGTCTACGAGCAGTACTTC. Translation gives CATGLQVYEQYF.